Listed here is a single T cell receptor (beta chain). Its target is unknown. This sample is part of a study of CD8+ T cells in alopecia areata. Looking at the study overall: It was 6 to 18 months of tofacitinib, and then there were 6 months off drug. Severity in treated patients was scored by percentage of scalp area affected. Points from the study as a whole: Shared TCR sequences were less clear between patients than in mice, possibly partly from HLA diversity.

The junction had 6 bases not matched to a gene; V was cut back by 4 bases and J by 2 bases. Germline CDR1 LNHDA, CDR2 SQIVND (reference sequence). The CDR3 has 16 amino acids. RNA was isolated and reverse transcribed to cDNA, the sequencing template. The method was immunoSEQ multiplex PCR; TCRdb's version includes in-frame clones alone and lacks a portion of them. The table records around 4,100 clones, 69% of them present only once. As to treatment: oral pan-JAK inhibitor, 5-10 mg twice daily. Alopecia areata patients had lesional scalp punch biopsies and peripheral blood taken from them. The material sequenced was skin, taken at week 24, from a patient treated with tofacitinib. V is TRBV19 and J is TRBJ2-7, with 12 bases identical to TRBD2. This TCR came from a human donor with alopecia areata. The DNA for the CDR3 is TGTGCCAGTAGTAGCCGGACTAGCGGGGCTACCTACGAGCAGTACTTC. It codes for CASSSRTSGATYEQYF.